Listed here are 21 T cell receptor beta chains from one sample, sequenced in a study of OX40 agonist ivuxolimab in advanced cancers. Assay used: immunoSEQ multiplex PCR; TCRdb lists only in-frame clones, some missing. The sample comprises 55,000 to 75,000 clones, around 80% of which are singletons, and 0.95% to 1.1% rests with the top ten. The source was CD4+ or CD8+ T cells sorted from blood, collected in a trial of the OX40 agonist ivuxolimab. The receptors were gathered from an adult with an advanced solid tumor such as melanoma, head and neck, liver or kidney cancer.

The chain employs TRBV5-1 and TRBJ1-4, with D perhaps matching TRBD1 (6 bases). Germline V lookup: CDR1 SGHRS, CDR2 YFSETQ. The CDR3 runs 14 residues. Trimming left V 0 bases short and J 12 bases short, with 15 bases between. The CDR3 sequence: CASSLDGIRGELFF. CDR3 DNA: TGCGCCAGCAGCTTGGACGGAATCAGGGGCGAACTGTTTTTT.

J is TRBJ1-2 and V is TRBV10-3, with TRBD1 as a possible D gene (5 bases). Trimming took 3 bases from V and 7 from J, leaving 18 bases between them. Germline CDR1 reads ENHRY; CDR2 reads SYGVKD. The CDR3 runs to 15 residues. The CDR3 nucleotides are TGTGCCATCAGTGACGGGGCCGGTCGACCTTCTGGCTACACCTTC. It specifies CAISDGAGRPSGYTF.

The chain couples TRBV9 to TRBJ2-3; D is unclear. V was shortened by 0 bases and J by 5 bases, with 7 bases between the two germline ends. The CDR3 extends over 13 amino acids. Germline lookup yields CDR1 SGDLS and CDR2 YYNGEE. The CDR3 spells CASSVEPGDTQYF. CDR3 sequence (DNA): TGTGCCAGCAGCGTAGAACCAGGAGATACGCAGTATTTT.

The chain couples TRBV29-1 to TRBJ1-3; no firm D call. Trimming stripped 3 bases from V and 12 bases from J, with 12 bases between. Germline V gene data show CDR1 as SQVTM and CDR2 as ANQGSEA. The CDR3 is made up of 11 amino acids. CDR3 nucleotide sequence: TGCAGCGTTGACTCCGGAACCAGCATATATTTT. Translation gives CSVDSGTSIYF.

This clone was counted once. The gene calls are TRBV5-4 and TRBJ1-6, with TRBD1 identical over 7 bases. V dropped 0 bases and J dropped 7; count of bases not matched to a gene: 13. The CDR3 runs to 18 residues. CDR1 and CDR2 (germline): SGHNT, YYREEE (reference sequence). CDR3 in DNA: TGTGCCAGCAGCTTGGCCGAAGGGGCAGGGGGTCAGAATTCACCCCTCCACTTT. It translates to CASSLAEGAGGQNSPLHF. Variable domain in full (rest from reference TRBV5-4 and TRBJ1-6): ETGVTQSPTHLIKTRGQQVTLRCSSQSGHNTVSWYQQALGQGPQFIFQYYREEENGRGNFPPRFSGLQFPNYSSELNVNALELDDSALYLCASSLAEGAGGQNSPLHFGNGTRLTVT.

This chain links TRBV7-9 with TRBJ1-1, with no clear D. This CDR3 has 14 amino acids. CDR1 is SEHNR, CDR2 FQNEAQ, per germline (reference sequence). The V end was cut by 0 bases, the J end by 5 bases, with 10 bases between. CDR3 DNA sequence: TGTGCCAGCAGCTTAGCAAGATTTGGGACTGAAGCTTTCTTT. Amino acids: CASSLARFGTEAFF. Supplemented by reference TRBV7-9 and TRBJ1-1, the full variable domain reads DTGVSQNPRHKITKRGQNVTFRCDPISEHNRLYWYRQTLGQGPEFLTYFQNEAQLEKSRLLSDRFSAERPKGSFSTLEIQRTEQGDSAMYLCASSLARFGTEAFFGQGTRLTVV.

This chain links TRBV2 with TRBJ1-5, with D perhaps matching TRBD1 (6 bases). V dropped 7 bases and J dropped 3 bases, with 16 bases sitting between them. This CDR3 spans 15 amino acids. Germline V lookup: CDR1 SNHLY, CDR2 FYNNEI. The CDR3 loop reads CASMHRDRYNQPQHF. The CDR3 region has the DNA TGTGCCAGCATGCATCGAGACAGGTACAATCAGCCCCAGCATTTT.

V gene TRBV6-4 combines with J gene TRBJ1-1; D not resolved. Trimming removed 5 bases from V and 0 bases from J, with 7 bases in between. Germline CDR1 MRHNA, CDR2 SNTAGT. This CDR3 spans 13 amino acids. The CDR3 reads CASSPGVNTEAFF. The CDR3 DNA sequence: TGTGCCAGCAGTCCTGGTGTGAACACTGAAGCTTTCTTT.

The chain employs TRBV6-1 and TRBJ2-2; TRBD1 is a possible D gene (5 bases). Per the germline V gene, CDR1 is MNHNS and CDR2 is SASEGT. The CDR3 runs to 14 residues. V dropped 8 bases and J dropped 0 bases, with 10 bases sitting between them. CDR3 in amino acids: CASQVTANTGELFF. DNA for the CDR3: TGTGCCAGCCAAGTGACAGCGAACACCGGGGAGCTGTTTTTT.

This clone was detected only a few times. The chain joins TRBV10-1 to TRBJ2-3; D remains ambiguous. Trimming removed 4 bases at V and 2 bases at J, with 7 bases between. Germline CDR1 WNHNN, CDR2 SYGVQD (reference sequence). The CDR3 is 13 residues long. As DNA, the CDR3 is TGCGCCAGCAGTGCTGGGGACACAGATACGCAGTATTTT. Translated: CASSAGDTDTQYF.

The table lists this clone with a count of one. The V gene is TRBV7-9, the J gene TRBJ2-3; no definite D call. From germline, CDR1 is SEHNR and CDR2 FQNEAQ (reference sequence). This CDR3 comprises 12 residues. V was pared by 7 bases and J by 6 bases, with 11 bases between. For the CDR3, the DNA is TGTGCCAGCACCGATGATGGGGATACGCAGTATTTT. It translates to CASTDDGDTQYF. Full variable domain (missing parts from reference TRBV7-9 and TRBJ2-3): DTGVSQNPRHKITKRGQNVTFRCDPISEHNRLYWYRQTLGQGPEFLTYFQNEAQLEKSRLLSDRFSAERPKGSFSTLEIQRTEQGDSAMYLCASTDDGDTQYFGPGTRLTVL.

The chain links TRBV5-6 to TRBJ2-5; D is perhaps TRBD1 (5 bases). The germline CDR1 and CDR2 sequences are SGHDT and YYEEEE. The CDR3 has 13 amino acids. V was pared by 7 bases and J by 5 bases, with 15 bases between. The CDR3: CASHDSMGETQYF. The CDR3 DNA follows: TGTGCCAGCCACGACAGCATGGGGGAGACCCAGTACTTC.

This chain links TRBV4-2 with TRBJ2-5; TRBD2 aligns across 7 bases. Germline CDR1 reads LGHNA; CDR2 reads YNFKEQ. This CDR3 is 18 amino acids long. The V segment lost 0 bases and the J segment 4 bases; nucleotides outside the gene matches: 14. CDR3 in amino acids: CASSQEYQAGPTGETQYF. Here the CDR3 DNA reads TGTGCCAGCAGCCAAGAATATCAAGCGGGGCCCACAGGAGAGACCCAGTACTTC.

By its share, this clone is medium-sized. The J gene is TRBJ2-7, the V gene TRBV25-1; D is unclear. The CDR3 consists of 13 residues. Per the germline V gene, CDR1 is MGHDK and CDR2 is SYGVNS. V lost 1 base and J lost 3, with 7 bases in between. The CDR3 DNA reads TGTGCCAGCAGTGAATTAAACAGCTACGAGCAGTACTTC. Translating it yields CASSELNSYEQYF.

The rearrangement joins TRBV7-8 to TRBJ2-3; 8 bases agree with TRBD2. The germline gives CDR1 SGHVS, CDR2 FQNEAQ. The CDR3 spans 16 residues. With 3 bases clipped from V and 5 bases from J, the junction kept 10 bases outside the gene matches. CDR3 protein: CASSFIGGGQGDTQYF. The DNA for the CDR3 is TGTGCCAGCAGCTTTATCGGGGGGGGCCAAGGAGATACGCAGTATTTT.

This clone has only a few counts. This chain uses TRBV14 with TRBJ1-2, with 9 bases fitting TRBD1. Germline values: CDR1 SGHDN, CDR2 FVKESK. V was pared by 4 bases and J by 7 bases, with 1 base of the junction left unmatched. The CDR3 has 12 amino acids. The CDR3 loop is CASSRDRVGYTF. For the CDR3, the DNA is TGTGCCAGCAGCCGGGACAGGGTTGGCTACACCTTC.

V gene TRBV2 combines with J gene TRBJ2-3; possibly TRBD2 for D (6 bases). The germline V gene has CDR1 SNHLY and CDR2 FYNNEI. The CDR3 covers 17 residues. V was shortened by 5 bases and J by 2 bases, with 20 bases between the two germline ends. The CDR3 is CASSLRLAGTFTDTQYF. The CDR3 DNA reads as TGTGCCAGCAGTCTACGTTTGGCGGGGACCTTCACAGATACGCAGTATTTT.

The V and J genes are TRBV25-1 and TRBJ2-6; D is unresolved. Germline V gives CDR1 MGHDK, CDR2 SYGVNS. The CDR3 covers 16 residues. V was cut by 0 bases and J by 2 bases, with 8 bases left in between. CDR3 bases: TGTGCCAGCAGTGAATACGGTGGGGCTGGGGCCAACGTCCTGACTTTC. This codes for CASSEYGGAGANVLTF.

This CDR3 reads CASSPMGGNQPQHF. The CDR3 DNA follows: TGTGCCAGCAGCCCTATGGGGGGCAATCAGCCCCAGCATTTT. J is TRBJ1-5 and V is TRBV6-5; the D gene is possibly TRBD1 (5 bases). The V end lost 6 bases, the J end lost 2 bases, and 11 bases lay between the germline ends. Germline loops: CDR1 MNHEY, CDR2 SVGAGI. The CDR3 spans 14 residues.

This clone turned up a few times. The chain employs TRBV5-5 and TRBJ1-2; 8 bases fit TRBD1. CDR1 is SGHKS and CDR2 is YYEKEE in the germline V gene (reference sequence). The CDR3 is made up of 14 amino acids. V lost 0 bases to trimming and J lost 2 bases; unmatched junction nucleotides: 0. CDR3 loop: CASSLDRGNYGYTF. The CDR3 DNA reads TGTGCCAGCAGCTTGGACAGGGGGAACTATGGCTACACCTTC.

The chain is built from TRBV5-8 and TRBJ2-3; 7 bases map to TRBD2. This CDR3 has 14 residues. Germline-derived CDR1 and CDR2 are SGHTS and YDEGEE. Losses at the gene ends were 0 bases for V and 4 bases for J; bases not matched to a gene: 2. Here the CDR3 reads CASSLAGGADTQYF. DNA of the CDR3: TGTGCCAGCAGCTTGGCTGGGGGGGCAGATACGCAGTATTTT.